Described below is a single TCR beta chain sequence and its context. This entry belongs to a study of control samples from healthy donors and cancer patients. The repertoire was sequenced with immunoSEQ multiplex PCR; TCRdb's copy has only in-frame clones and lacks some. The data show 8,500 to 11,000 clones, around 90% seen once. This CDR3 is built from 13 residues. Trimming shortened V by 0 bases and J by 8 bases, and 9 bases separated the two germline ends. The germline gives CDR1 SGHAT, CDR2 FQNNGV. This receptor was obtained from a man in his 60s with colorectal cancer. This chain links TRBV11-2 with TRBJ2-3, with D unclear. Sequencing used PBMCs. CDR3 bases: TGTGCCAGCAGCTTAGAGCGACAAGGTACGCAGTATTTT. Its translation is CASSLERQGTQYF.